This T cell receptor beta chain derives from a study of shared clonotypes between healthy human individuals. General study results and limits: A small donor pool kept down the genetic and exposure-history diversity that was represented.

In the case of this clone: Its antigen is unknown.

The germline gives CDR1 SEHNR, CDR2 FQNEAQ (reference sequence). The CDR3 has 12 residues. Trimming took off 10 bases at V and 5 bases at J, with 15 bases between the two ends. Everyone who donated was a Caucasian adult who lived in Nashville, Tennessee. Sequencing of unsorted PBMC DNA was carried out using ten immunoSEQ deep assay plates. Measured with immunoSEQ multiplex PCR; TCRdb has only the in-frame clones, and not every one. In the table there are about half a million clones, around 85% of which are singletons. The sequence derives from a woman in her 40s in good health. Some clones in this sample may be carry-over from other donors' samples. The chain has TRBV7-9 and TRBJ2-7; D may be TRBD1 (5 bases). Sequenced input: PBMCs. The CDR3 region has the DNA TGTGCCACAGACAGACTCTCGGACGAGCAGTACTTC. This sequence encodes CATDRLSDEQYF.